This TCR beta chain was observed in a study of OX40 agonist ivuxolimab in advanced cancers. Study as a whole: Under the entry rules, prior anti-PD-1, anti-PD-L1 or anti-CTLA-4 therapy was allowed, and more than 35% had some. Study-wide results and limits: At doses 0.1 to 3.0 mg/kg, CD4+ and CD8+ clones expanded.

As concerns this clone: Its target is unknown.

Profiling relied on immunoSEQ multiplex PCR, and the TCRdb table lists in-frame clones only, not all of them. The table lists more than 50,000 clones, roughly 84% of them singletons. V shed 3 bases and J 6 bases; nucleotides not matched to a gene: 11. This CDR3 has 17 amino acids. The germline V gene encodes CDR1 LGHNA and CDR2 YNFKEQ. The sequenced sample was CD4+ or CD8+ T cells sorted from blood, obtained in a trial of the OX40 agonist ivuxolimab. The chain combines TRBV4-2 with TRBJ2-1; 10 bases are a match to TRBD2. The receptor comes from an adult with an advanced solid tumor such as melanoma, head and neck, liver or kidney cancer. This chain's CDR3 is CASSQPKGASGSNEQFF. The CDR3 DNA is TGTGCCAGCAGCCAGCCGAAGGGGGCTAGCGGGAGCAATGAGCAGTTCTTC.